These 29 T cell receptor beta chains share one sample of origin, sequenced in a study of PD-L1 blockade in urothelial cancer. This table comes from immunoSEQ multiplex PCR, and its TCRdb copy is limited to in-frame clones, with some not included. The table has under 70,000 clones, about nine tenths seen once. Time point reported: peripheral blood 6 weeks after treatment start. Here the sequenced sample was PBMCs, taken around atezolizumab (anti-PD-L1) treatment. The receptors were sampled from a man aged 60 to 69 with urothelial cancer.

This chain links TRBV5-1 with TRBJ2-2, with D possibly being TRBD2 (5 bases). Germline V lookup: CDR1 SGHRS, CDR2 YFSETQ. The length of the CDR3 is 14 residues. V lost 4 bases to trimming and J lost 2 bases, with 9 bases between them. The CDR3 DNA sequence: TGCGCCAGCAGCCTGGACTTAAACACCGGGGAGCTGTTTTTT. Residues: CASSLDLNTGELFF.

The chain combines TRBV10-3 with TRBJ2-3; a possible D gene is TRBD1 (5 bases). This CDR3 contains 12 residues. The germline V gene encodes CDR1 ENHRY and CDR2 SYGVKD. With 2 bases removed from V and 8 bases from J, the gap between germline ends came to 8 bases. For the CDR3, the DNA is TGTGCCATCAGTGAGGACAGTCGTACGCAGTATTTT. This translates into CAISEDSRTQYF.

The V call is TRBV19, the J call TRBJ2-7; 8 bases are a match to TRBD2. Germline V gene data show CDR1 as LNHDA and CDR2 as SQIVND (reference sequence). This CDR3 comprises 16 residues. The trim removed 6 bases at V and 0 bases at J, leaving 10 bases unmatched. The chain's CDR3 is CASRDPAGESSYEQYF. The DNA of the CDR3 is TGTGCCAGTAGAGACCCAGCGGGGGAGAGCTCCTACGAGCAGTACTTC. Variable domain in full (rest from reference TRBV19 and TRBJ2-7): DGGITQSPKYLFRKEGQNVTLSCEQNLNHDAMYWYRQDPGQGLRLIYYSQIVNDFQKGDIAEGYSVSREKKESFPLTVTSAQKNPTAFYLCASRDPAGESSYEQYFGPGTRLTVT.

V gene TRBV7-2 combines with J gene TRBJ2-2; D gene uncertain. The V and J ends lost 1 base and 0 bases respectively, with 12 bases between them. CDR1 is SGHTA and CDR2 is FQGNSA in the germline V gene. The CDR3 covers 17 residues. The CDR3 reads CASSLGNKFANTGELFF. CDR3 coding DNA: TGTGCCAGCAGCTTAGGCAACAAATTCGCGAACACCGGGGAGCTGTTTTTT.

V and J are TRBV5-8 and TRBJ2-7; 7 bases fit TRBD1. CDR3 size: 14 residues. Germline lookup yields CDR1 SGHTS and CDR2 YDEGEE. V dropped 4 bases and J dropped 1; count of bases not matched to a gene: 5. The CDR3 DNA is TGTGCCAGCAGCGCCCCGGGACAGTCCTACGAGCAGTACTTC. This gives the protein CASSAPGQSYEQYF.

The chain is built from TRBV5-6 and TRBJ2-1, with 9 bases lining up with TRBD1. After removal of 4 bases from V and 6 bases from J, the junction contained 2 bases not matched to a gene. Germline V gene lookup returns CDR1 SGHDT and CDR2 YYEEEE. The CDR3 loop spans 13 amino acids. The CDR3 region is CASSRQGVNEQFF. CDR3 nucleotide sequence: TGTGCCAGCAGCAGACAGGGGGTCAATGAGCAGTTCTTC.

V is TRBV28 and J is TRBJ2-3, with D unresolved. Per germline, CDR1 MDHEN and CDR2 SYDVKM. The CDR3 contains 12 residues. V lost 1 base and J lost 4, with 3 bases in between. The CDR3 nucleotides read TGTGCCAGCAGTTTATTCGCAGATACGCAGTATTTT. The encoded protein is CASSLFADTQYF.

The J gene is TRBJ2-6, the V gene TRBV27, with 7 positions matching TRBD2. With 5 bases clipped from V and 2 bases from J, the junction kept 6 bases outside the gene matches. This CDR3 has 16 residues. Germline CDR1 MNHEY, CDR2 SMNVEV (reference sequence). This chain's CDR3 is CASSPLGGAGANVLTF. DNA of the CDR3: TGTGCCAGCAGTCCCCTGGGGGGGGCTGGGGCCAACGTCCTGACTTTC. Variable domain in full (rest from reference TRBV27 and TRBJ2-6): EAQVTQNPRYLITVTGKKLTVTCSQNMNHEYMSWYRQDPGLGLRQIYYSMNVEVTDKGDVPEGYKVSRKEKRNFPLILESPSPNQTSLYFCASSPLGGAGANVLTFGAGSRLTVL.

The chain joins TRBV2 to TRBJ2-6; D is ambiguous. The V and J ends lost 8 bases and 0 bases respectively, with 8 bases between them. The CDR3 contains 14 residues. Germline CDR1 is SNHLY and CDR2 is FYNNEI. The CDR3 sequence is CASCPGSGANVLTF. DNA for the CDR3: TGTGCCAGCTGCCCCGGCTCTGGGGCCAACGTCCTGACTTTC.

This chain links TRBV7-6 with TRBJ2-5; the match to TRBD2 covers 11 bases. Germline V CDR1 and CDR2: SGHVS, FNYEAQ. The CDR3 contains 14 residues. V was pared by 2 bases and J by 5 bases, with 1 base of the junction left unmatched. The CDR3: CASSLRTSGETQYF. The CDR3 DNA sequence: TGTGCCAGCAGCTTAAGGACTAGCGGGGAGACCCAGTACTTC.

The rearrangement joins TRBV5-5 to TRBJ2-1; perhaps TRBD2 as D (7 bases). The germline V gene has CDR1 SGHKS and CDR2 YYEKEE (reference sequence). Trimming cost V 6 bases and J 9 bases, with 19 bases left between them. The CDR3 totals 14 residues. As DNA, the CDR3 is TGTGCCAGCACATGGGGTAAGGGGGGGAGTGAGCAGTTCTTC. Amino acid sequence: CASTWGKGGSEQFF.

The rearrangement uses TRBV5-4 and TRBJ2-3; D might be TRBD1 (5 bases). Germline V lookup: CDR1 SGHNT, CDR2 YYREEE (reference sequence). The CDR3 loop spans 13 amino acids. The V end lost 4 bases, the J end lost 3 bases, and 9 bases lay between the germline ends. In nucleotides, the CDR3 is TGTGCCAGCAGCCACCGACAGACAGATACGCAGTATTTT. Translation: CASSHRQTDTQYF.

The chain carries TRBV27 and TRBJ2-7, with D possibly matching TRBD2 (6 bases). Germline CDR1 is MNHEY and CDR2 is SMNVEV (reference sequence). The CDR3 runs to 15 residues. Trimming removed 5 bases from V and 2 bases from J, with 16 bases in between. CDR3 amino acids: CASSRGGTGTYEQYF. CDR3 DNA: TGTGCCAGCAGTCGCGGCGGGACGGGGACCTACGAGCAGTACTTC.

The gene calls are TRBV28 and TRBJ2-1; D is undetermined. Trimming removed 5 bases from V and 3 bases from J, with 2 bases in between. CDR1 and CDR2 from the germline V gene are MDHEN and SYDVKM. The CDR3 sequence is 11 residues long. In DNA form, the CDR3 reads TGTGCCAGCAGTCTCTACAATGAGCAGTTCTTC. Translation gives CASSLYNEQFF.

The chain uses TRBV30 and TRBJ1-2, with D tentatively TRBD1 (5 bases). V dropped 2 bases and J dropped 5 bases, with 12 bases sitting between them. CDR3 size: 13 residues. The germline V gene encodes CDR1 GTSNPN and CDR2 SVGIG (reference sequence). The CDR3 loop is CAWSPDSLYGYTF. CDR3 DNA: TGTGCCTGGAGTCCCGACAGTCTGTATGGCTACACCTTC.

This sequence joins TRBV10-3 and TRBJ1-1; D perhaps matches TRBD1 (5 bases). V dropped 10 bases and J dropped 1 base, with 13 bases sitting between them. The CDR3 is 13 residues long. Looked up from germline, CDR1 is ENHRY and CDR2 is SYGVKD. This CDR3 is CASTGLGNTEAFF. In nucleotides, the CDR3 is TGTGCCAGCACAGGCCTGGGGAACACTGAAGCTTTCTTT.

The V and J genes are TRBV2 and TRBJ2-2, with 10 bases matching TRBD2. Germline lookup yields CDR1 SNHLY and CDR2 FYNNEI. The CDR3 spans 15 residues. With V trimmed by 6 bases and J by 2 bases, 3 bases remained unmatched. The CDR3 sequence is CASRRLAGNTGELFF. The CDR3 coding sequence is TGTGCCAGCAGAAGACTAGCGGGTAACACCGGGGAGCTGTTTTTT.

The chain is built from TRBV7-2 and TRBJ2-3; D possibly corresponds to TRBD2 (5 bases). V lost 5 bases, J lost 4 bases, and 10 bases lay in between. The CDR3 sequence is 13 residues long. Germline lookup yields CDR1 SGHTA and CDR2 FQGNSA. The CDR3 reads CASSALAADTQYF. The CDR3 DNA reads as TGTGCCAGCAGCGCCCTAGCTGCAGATACGCAGTATTTT.

The rearrangement uses TRBV11-2 and TRBJ1-3; 7 positions match TRBD1. CDR1 and CDR2 (germline): SGHAT, FQNNGV. This CDR3 spans 14 amino acids. The J segment lost 0 bases and the V segment lost 10 bases, leaving 6 bases of the junction unmatched. The CDR3 sequence: CATTGTRSGNTIYF. CDR3 DNA: TGTGCCACGACAGGGACCCGCTCTGGAAACACCATATATTTT.

The chain has TRBV7-6 and TRBJ2-5; 13 bases align to TRBD2. This CDR3 is built from 15 residues. After removal of 5 bases from V and 1 base from J, the junction contained 1 base not matched to a gene. CDR1 and CDR2 (germline): SGHVS, FNYEAQ. CDR3 residues: CASSGLAGVQETQYF. The CDR3, as DNA: TGTGCCAGCAGCGGACTAGCGGGGGTCCAAGAGACCCAGTACTTC.

The chain combines TRBV18 with TRBJ1-2; 7 bases align to TRBD1. Per germline, CDR1 KGHSH and CDR2 LQKENI. The length of the CDR3 is 15 residues. V lost 4 bases to trimming and J lost 0 bases; unmatched junction nucleotides: 5. The CDR3 bases are TGTGCCAGCTCACGAGACGGGACAGCTAACTATGGCTACACCTTC. Its translation: CASSRDGTANYGYTF.

This sequence joins TRBV2 and TRBJ2-7; D is unclear. Trimming left V 8 bases short and J 2 bases short, with 13 bases between. The CDR3 spans 13 residues. Germline CDR1 reads SNHLY; CDR2 reads FYNNEI. The CDR3 here is CASAFARTYEQYF. CDR3 DNA sequence: TGTGCCAGCGCCTTCGCCAGAACCTACGAGCAGTACTTC. Combining the CDR3 with reference TRBV2 and TRBJ2-7 gives the whole variable domain EPEVTQTPSHQVTQMGQEVILRCVPISNHLYFYWYRQILGQKVEFLVSFYNNEISEKSEIFDDQFSVERPDGSNFTLKIRSTKLEDSAMYFCASAFARTYEQYFGPGTRLTVT.

This chain joins TRBV6-1 and TRBJ2-7, with D possibly TRBD2 on 6 matching bases. Germline CDR1 is MNHNS and CDR2 is SASEGT. V lost 11 bases and J lost 3, with 11 bases in between. This CDR3 spans 11 amino acids. CDR3 DNA sequence: TGTGCCCCGGGGGAGTGCTACGAGCAGTACTTC. Protein product: CAPGECYEQYF.

This clone was counted a single time. The V gene is TRBV11-2, the J gene TRBJ1-5, with no clear D. Germline V lookup: CDR1 SGHAT, CDR2 FQNNGV. Trimming stripped 5 bases from V and 12 bases from J, with 17 bases between. The CDR3 is made up of 13 amino acids. CDR3 nucleotide sequence: TGTGCCAGCAGCCGGCCAACGGCAGAGCGCCAGCATTTT. This sequence encodes CASSRPTAERQHF.

The rearrangement joins TRBV7-3 to TRBJ2-2; 11 bases are a match to TRBD2. CDR3 length equals 15 residues. Germline V gene sequence: CDR1 SGHTA, CDR2 FQGTGA. V gave up 2 bases and J gave up 6 bases; unmatched junction bases: 2. CDR3 region: CASSLLAGGSGELFF. The CDR3 DNA sequence: TGTGCCAGCAGCTTACTAGCGGGAGGTTCCGGGGAGCTGTTTTTT.

The gene calls are TRBV7-9 and TRBJ1-2; no clear D. The germline V and J ends were trimmed by 5 bases and 7 bases, with 20 bases remaining between them. This CDR3 is 15 amino acids long. Germline V gene sequence: CDR1 SEHNR, CDR2 FQNEAQ (reference sequence). CDR3 amino acids: CASSLPPLGGSGYTF. The CDR3 nucleotides read TGTGCCAGCAGCCTACCTCCCCTGGGAGGTTCTGGCTACACCTTC.

This chain connects TRBV23-1 to TRBJ2-1, with 10 bases aligning to TRBD2. TRBV23-1 is filed as an ORF, its function uncertain. The CDR3 has 14 amino acids. V was clipped by 5 bases and J by 15 bases; unmatched bases: 13. The CDR3 DNA sequence: TGCGCCAGCAGTGGGGGACTAGCGCCCTTTTTGCGGTTCTTC. Amino acid sequence: CASSGGLAPFLRFF.

This clone was counted between two and nine times. The V gene is TRBV14, the J gene TRBJ2-6, with 12 bases matching TRBD1. Germline CDR1 is SGHDN and CDR2 is FVKESK. With 3 bases clipped from V and 1 base from J, the junction kept 7 bases outside the gene matches. CDR3 length: 19 amino acids. The CDR3 region has the DNA TGTGCCAGCAGCCACAACCGGGGACAGGGGGCTTCTGGGGCCAACGTCCTGACTTTC. Amino acids: CASSHNRGQGASGANVLTF. The full variable domain, completed using reference TRBV14 and TRBJ2-6, is EAGVTQFPSHSVIEKGQTVTLRCDPISGHDNLYWYRRVMGKEIKFLLHFVKESKQDESGMPNNRFLAERTGGTYSTLKVQPAELEDSGVYFCASSHNRGQGASGANVLTFGAGSRLTVL.

This chain joins TRBV28 and TRBJ1-2; 9 bases align to TRBD1. This CDR3 region has 14 residues. Germline CDR1 and CDR2: MDHEN and SYDVKM. The junction had 9 bases not matched to a gene; V was cut back by 5 bases and J by 8 bases. CDR3 amino acids: CASSSPGTGFGYTF. For the CDR3, the DNA is TGTGCCAGCAGTAGCCCCGGGACAGGGTTCGGCTACACCTTC.